A selection of T cell receptor beta chains follows, all from one sample in a study of T cell clonotyping in hematopoietic cell transplantation. The repertoire was sequenced with immunoSEQ multiplex PCR; TCRdb's copy has only in-frame clones and lacks some. The table includes over 2,500 clones, under 90% detected once. This specimen was PBMCs, taken 180 days after allogeneic stem cell transplant. These receptors originate from a female patient aged 40-50 years who had an allogeneic stem cell transplant from a related donor, so T cells may come from the graft donor. Some clones in this sample may be carry-over from other donors' samples. Each CDR3 is given with its conserved first and last residue. D genes are given only for firm matches. Clone size appears in some rows only: once, few, many, or a class for an expanded clone.

abundance: -
j_gene: TRBJ2-2
d_gene: -
v_gene: TRBV4-1
CDR3aa: CASSLSPKGLANTGELFF
CDR3nt: TGCGCCAGCAGCCTTAGCCCAAAGGGGCTAGCGAACACCGGGGAGCTGTTTTTT

abundance: -
j_gene: TRBJ2-1
d_gene: -
v_gene: TRBV7-2
CDR3aa: CASSLILAPNEQFF
CDR3nt: TGTGCCAGCAGCTTAATACTGGCGCCGAATGAGCAGTTCTTC

abundance: -
j_gene: TRBJ1-4
d_gene: -
v_gene: TRBV30
CDR3aa: CAWSPGLEKLFF
CDR3nt: TGTGCCTGGAGTCCAGGTCTTGAAAAACTGTTTTTT

abundance: -
j_gene: TRBJ2-1
d_gene: -
v_gene: TRBV5-1
CDR3aa: CASSLKTNEQFF
CDR3nt: TGCGCCAGCAGCTTGAAGACTAATGAGCAGTTCTTC

abundance: -
j_gene: TRBJ2-7
d_gene: -
v_gene: TRBV10-1
CDR3aa: CASSHYEQYF
CDR3nt: TGCGCCAGCAGTCACTACGAGCAGTACTTC

abundance: few
j_gene: TRBJ1-2
d_gene: -
v_gene: TRBV30
CDR3aa: CAWSGSDVIYGYTF
CDR3nt: TGTGCCTGGAGTGGGTCGGATGTTATCTATGGCTACACCTTC

abundance: -
j_gene: TRBJ1-1
d_gene: -
v_gene: TRBV10-3
CDR3aa: CAISLLPGAPFF
CDR3nt: TGTGCCATCAGCCTCCTTCCGGGAGCACCTTTCTTT

abundance: -
j_gene: TRBJ2-7
d_gene: -
v_gene: TRBV7-7
CDR3aa: CASSTGENYEQYF
CDR3nt: TGTGCCAGCAGCACAGGCGAAAACTACGAGCAGTACTTC

abundance: -
j_gene: TRBJ1-2
d_gene: -
v_gene: TRBV5-1
CDR3aa: CATVRKTYGYTF
CDR3nt: TGCGCCACGGTTCGAAAGACCTATGGCTACACCTTC

abundance: -
j_gene: TRBJ1-1
d_gene: -
v_gene: TRBV13
CDR3aa: CASSTGQPYTEVFF
CDR3nt: TGTGCCAGCAGCACAGGACAGCCTTACACTGAAGTTTTCTTT

abundance: few
j_gene: TRBJ2-7
d_gene: TRBD2
v_gene: TRBV6-1
CDR3aa: CASSSGRNEQYF
CDR3nt: TGTGCCAGCAGTAGCGGGAGAAACGAGCAGTACTTC

abundance: -
j_gene: TRBJ2-1
d_gene: TRBD2
v_gene: TRBV6-1
CDR3aa: CASSESGAYNEQFF
CDR3nt: TGTGCCAGCAGTGAGAGCGGGGCCTACAATGAGCAGTTCTTC

abundance: -
j_gene: TRBJ1-5
d_gene: -
v_gene: TRBV27
CDR3aa: CASRGDGSPNQPQHF
CDR3nt: TGTGCCAGCAGAGGGGACGGCTCCCCCAATCAGCCCCAGCATTTT

abundance: few
j_gene: TRBJ1-1
d_gene: -
v_gene: TRBV7-9
CDR3aa: CASSLFEAFF
CDR3nt: TGTGCCAGCAGCTTATTTGAGGCTTTCTTT

abundance: -
j_gene: TRBJ1-2
d_gene: -
v_gene: TRBV10-1
CDR3aa: CASSDGRHYGYTF
CDR3nt: TGCGCCAGCAGTGATGGGAGGCACTATGGCTACACCTTC

abundance: -
j_gene: TRBJ2-7
d_gene: TRBD1
v_gene: TRBV9
CDR3aa: CASSPPDREGNEQYF
CDR3nt: TGTGCCAGCAGCCCGCCGGACAGGGAAGGTAACGAGCAGTACTTC

abundance: -
j_gene: TRBJ2-1
d_gene: -
v_gene: TRBV7-2
CDR3aa: CASSLDHWGPDEQFF
CDR3nt: TGTGCCAGCAGCTTAGACCATTGGGGACCCGATGAGCAGTTCTTC

abundance: -
j_gene: TRBJ2-5
d_gene: -
v_gene: TRBV30
CDR3aa: CAWREVAYQETQYF
CDR3nt: TGTGCCTGGAGGGAAGTCGCGTACCAAGAGACCCAGTACTTC